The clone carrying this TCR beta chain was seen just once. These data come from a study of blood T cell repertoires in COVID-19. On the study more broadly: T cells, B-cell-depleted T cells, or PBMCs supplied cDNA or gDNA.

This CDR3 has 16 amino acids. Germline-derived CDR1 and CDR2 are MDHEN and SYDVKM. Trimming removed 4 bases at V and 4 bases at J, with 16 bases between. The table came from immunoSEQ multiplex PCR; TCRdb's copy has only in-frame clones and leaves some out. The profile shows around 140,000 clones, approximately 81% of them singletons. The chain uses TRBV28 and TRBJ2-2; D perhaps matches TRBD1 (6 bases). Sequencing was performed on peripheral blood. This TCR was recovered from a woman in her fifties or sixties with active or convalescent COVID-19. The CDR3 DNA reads TGTGCCAGCAGTTCAGTGGGGACAACGGCCACCGGGGAGCTGTTTTTT. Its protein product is CASSSVGTTATGELFF.